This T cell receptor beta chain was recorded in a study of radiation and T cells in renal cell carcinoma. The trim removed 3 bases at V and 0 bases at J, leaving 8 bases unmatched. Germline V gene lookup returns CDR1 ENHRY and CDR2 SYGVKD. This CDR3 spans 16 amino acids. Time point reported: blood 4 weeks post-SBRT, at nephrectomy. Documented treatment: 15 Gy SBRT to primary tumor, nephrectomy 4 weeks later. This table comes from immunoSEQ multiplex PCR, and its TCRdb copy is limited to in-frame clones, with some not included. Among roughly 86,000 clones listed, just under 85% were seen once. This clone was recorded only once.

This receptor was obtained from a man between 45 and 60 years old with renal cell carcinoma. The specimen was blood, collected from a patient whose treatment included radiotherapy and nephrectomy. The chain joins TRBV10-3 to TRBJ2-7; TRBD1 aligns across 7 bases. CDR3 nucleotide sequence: TGTGCCATCAGTGATCAGAAGGGGGCGGTCTCCTACGAGCAGTACTTC. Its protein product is CAISDQKGAVSYEQYF.